These T cell receptor beta chains were read from a single sample in a study of control samples from healthy donors and cancer patients. Measured with immunoSEQ multiplex PCR; TCRdb has only the in-frame clones, and not every one. This table holds 130,000 or so clones, roughly 84% found once. The material sequenced was blood. These receptors all stem from a man between 40 and 49 years old in good health. Both conserved end residues are part of each CDR3. The D gene is left open where the match is weak. Only part of the rows carry a size: once, few, many, or a class if the clone is expanded.

d_call	clone_size	j_call	v_call	cdr3_nt	cdr3_aa
.	.	TRBJ1-5	TRBV7-9	TGTGCCAGCAGCTTAGGGTCGGGCAGGGCCCTCAATCAGCCCCAGCATTTT	CASSLGSGRALNQPQHF
.	.	TRBJ1-1	TRBV19	TGTGCCAGTACCGCTAGATTGAGCGACGGGCCGAACACTGAAGCTTTCTTT	CASTARLSDGPNTEAFF
.	.	TRBJ1-1	TRBV7-9	TGTGCCAGCAGCCCTTGGGGCAGCTTTGAAGCTTTCTTT	CASSPWGSFEAFF
.	once	TRBJ2-1	TRBV2	TGTGCCAGCAGTGCCGGGGTGGGGTACAATGAGCAGTTCTTC	CASSAGVGYNEQFF
.	.	TRBJ1-3	TRBV21-1	TGTGCCAGCCAGGGGGGGCGAAACACCATATATTTT	CASQGGRNTIYF
.	.	TRBJ1-1	TRBV5-6	TGTGCCAGCAGCTTTACTGTGCAGGGGCTGAACACTGAAGCTTTCTTT	CASSFTVQGLNTEAFF
.	.	TRBJ1-2	TRBV24-1	TGTGCCACGAAAGAGGGCGGGGGCGGATTTGGCTACACCTTC	CATKEGGGGFGYTF
.	once	TRBJ2-2	TRBV7-7	TGTGCCAGCAGCCCGACAACGGCAGGGGACACCGGGGAGCTGTTTTTT	CASSPTTAGDTGELFF
.	.	TRBJ2-7	TRBV5-6	TGTGCCAGCAGCTTTGTGGTCACCGAGCAGTACTTC	CASSFVVTEQYF
.	.	TRBJ1-1	TRBV7-9	TGTGCCAGCAGCCCGAGAGGTCGGGGGTCGGGGAGGAACACTGAAGCTTTCTTT	CASSPRGRGSGRNTEAFF
TRBD2	few	TRBJ2-1	TRBV5-1	TGCGCCAGCAGCCTAATAGCGGGGGGCCAGTACAATGAGCAGTTCTTC	CASSLIAGGQYNEQFF
.	.	TRBJ2-6	TRBV19	TGTGCCAGTATGTACCGGGGCTCTGGGGCCAACGTCCTGACTTTC	CASMYRGSGANVLTF
.	.	TRBJ1-5	TRBV25-1	TGTGCCAGCAGTGAAAGTGGGGGCTTGGGCAATCAGCCCCAGCATTTT	CASSESGGLGNQPQHF
.	.	TRBJ1-2	TRBV21-1	TGTGCCAGCAGCAATCGCCCGGGGCCCTATGGCTACACCTTC	CASSNRPGPYGYTF
TRBD1	once	TRBJ2-6	TRBV5-8	TGTGCCAGCAGCTTGGCCGTGGCAGGGGGTTTCTCTGGGGCCAACGTCCTGACTTTC	CASSLAVAGGFSGANVLTF
.	.	TRBJ2-5	TRBV4-1	TGCGCCAGCAGCCAAGAAGAGAGACGAGAGACCCAGTACTTC	CASSQEERRETQYF
.	.	TRBJ1-2	TRBV30	TGTGCCTACCGGGACAATAACTATGGCTACACCTTC	CAYRDNNYGYTF
TRBD2	.	TRBJ2-2	TRBV4-3	TGCGCCAGCAGCCAGGGAGTAGCGGGGGGGCCCGGGGAGCTGTTTTTT	CASSQGVAGGPGELFF
TRBD1	.	TRBJ1-2	TRBV7-2	TGTGCCAGCAGCCTCGCCGGGACAGGGAAGTTCTATGGCTACACCTTC	CASSLAGTGKFYGYTF
.	.	TRBJ2-3	TRBV21-1	TGTGCCAGCAGCAAAGAGGGCCCATCGGGGGCAGATACGCAGTATTTT	CASSKEGPSGADTQYF
.	.	TRBJ2-2	TRBV13	TGTGCCAGCAGCTTCCTCAAGGAGACAAACACCGGGGAGCTGTTTTTT	CASSFLKETNTGELFF
TRBD1	.	TRBJ2-7	TRBV5-6	TGTGCCAGCAGGGACAGGGGGATCGAGCAGTACTTC	CASRDRGIEQYF
TRBD2	.	TRBJ2-5	TRBV7-6	TGTGCCAGCAGCACCCCGATAGTGGGCGGGGGGGAGACCCAGTACTTC	CASSTPIVGGGETQYF
.	.	TRBJ2-5	TRBV5-6	TGTGCCAGCAGCTTGGAGACACCGGGGGCGACCCAGTACTTC	CASSLETPGATQYF
.	.	TRBJ1-4	TRBV6-5	TGTGCCAGCAGAGATCCTAATGAAAAACTGTTTTTT	CASRDPNEKLFF
.	.	TRBJ2-6	TRBV18	TGTGCCAGCTCACCACTGTCGGGCTCTGGGGCCAACGTCCTGACTTTC	CASSPLSGSGANVLTF
.	.	TRBJ2-7	TRBV5-1	TGCGCCAGCAGCAGGACAGATTTATACTACGAGCAGTACTTC	CASSRTDLYYEQYF
.	.	TRBJ2-7	TRBV4-3	TGCGCCAGCAGCCAAGATTCACCTGGAAACTACGAGCAGTACTTC	CASSQDSPGNYEQYF
.	.	TRBJ2-1	TRBV7-2	TGTGCCAGCAGCTCCCGCGGGACTGGGTATCCCAATGAGCAGTTCTTC	CASSSRGTGYPNEQFF
.	few	TRBJ2-4	TRBV2	TGTGCCAGCAGTAGCTCGGGCCAAAACATTCAGTACTTC	CASSSSGQNIQYF
.	.	TRBJ2-7	TRBV4-1	TGCGCCAGCAGCCAGGCTCCTGGACTGCCGTCCTACGAGCAGTACTTC	CASSQAPGLPSYEQYF
.	few	TRBJ1-1	TRBV7-9	TGTGCCAGCAGCTTAGGGATACAGGACACTGAAGCTTTCTTT	CASSLGIQDTEAFF
TRBD1	.	TRBJ1-2	TRBV6-6	TGTGCCAGCAGAGGACAGGGGATATCCTATGGCTACACCTTC	CASRGQGISYGYTF
TRBD1	.	TRBJ2-4	TRBV25-1	TGTGCCAGCAGCAGTACCGGGACAGGTTATGTTGGGAACATTCAGTACTTC	CASSSTGTGYVGNIQYF
.	.	TRBJ1-5	TRBV6-2/TRBV6-3	TGTGCCAGCAGCACAGGGCCACAGCCCCAGCATTTT	CASSTGPQPQHF
.	few	TRBJ1-5	TRBV9	TGTGCCTCCAGTCAGGGAGGGATTTTGAGTAATCAGCCCCAGCATTTT	CASSQGGILSNQPQHF
.	.	TRBJ2-7	TRBV19	TGTGCCAGTAGCCCATACAGGGCATACGAGCAGTACTTC	CASSPYRAYEQYF
TRBD1	.	TRBJ2-7	TRBV11-1	TGTGCCAGCAGCCCGGGACAGTCCTACGAGCAGTACTTC	CASSPGQSYEQYF
.	.	TRBJ2-5	TRBV6-5	TGTGCCAGCAGTTACTCCGACAGTAAAGAGACCCAGTACTTC	CASSYSDSKETQYF
.	.	TRBJ2-7	TRBV30	TGTGCCTGGGGGGGGTTCTACGAGCAGTACTTC	CAWGGFYEQYF
TRBD1	.	TRBJ2-7	TRBV5-1	TGCGCCAGCAGCTCCCGGGACAGGGGCTACGAGCAGTACTTC	CASSSRDRGYEQYF
.	few	TRBJ2-2	TRBV7-2	TGTGCCAGCAGCTTACGCGGGGGCCAAATCGGGGAGCTGTTTTTT	CASSLRGGQIGELFF
.	.	TRBJ1-2	TRBV2	TGTGCCAGCAGTGATCCAAGGGGTAGGGGCTACACCTTC	CASSDPRGRGYTF
.	.	TRBJ1-4	TRBV6-5	TGTGCCAGCAGTTACGTCGTGGGAGGGGGTGAAAAACTGTTTTTT	CASSYVVGGGEKLFF
TRBD1	.	TRBJ2-1	TRBV7-3	TGTGCCAGCAGCTTAGCAGGGGGCCCCTACAATGAGCAGTTCTTC	CASSLAGGPYNEQFF
.	.	TRBJ1-1	TRBV5-6	TGTGCCAGCAGCTTGGACGTTGGCAGGGTGAACACTGAAGCTTTCTTT	CASSLDVGRVNTEAFF
.	.	TRBJ2-5	TRBV29-1	TGCAGCGTTGGGGGCGGGGCTCAAGAGACCCAGTACTTC	CSVGGGAQETQYF
TRBD1	once	TRBJ2-1	TRBV11-3	TGTGCCAGCAGTTCAACCGACAGGGGACTCTACAATGAGCAGTTCTTC	CASSSTDRGLYNEQFF
TRBD1	once	TRBJ1-2	TRBV5-1	TGCGCCAGCAGCTTGACAGGGGACAACTATGGCTACACCTTC	CASSLTGDNYGYTF
TRBD1	.	TRBJ1-2	TRBV2	TGTGCCAGCAGTTTGGACAGGGTGAGAAACTATGGCTACACCTTC	CASSLDRVRNYGYTF